This T cell receptor (beta chain) was profiled in a study of STAT5B mutations in CD4+ large granular lymphocyte leukemia. Study background: Among healthy controls, a particular HLA allele went with more CDR3 'QG' motifs.

Study results and limitations: Patient CD4-sorted repertoires stayed more clonal than healthy ones after leukemic-clone removal.

Original processing notes: Lowest detectable productive clonotype frequency was 2.59 x 10-5. The method was immunoSEQ multiplex PCR; TCRdb's version includes in-frame clones alone and lacks a portion of them. Clone size and V and J calls were adopted from that table, with D and trimming inferred from the DNA. The sample records around 30,000 clones, 70% to 85% being singletons. Details on this clone: Antigen: not known.

Buffy coats from healthy blood donors served as controls. The clonotype was recovered from a human donor in good health. The sequenced sample consisted of CD4+ T cells from blood buffy coats.

The CDR3 is CASSPVGGELFF. The CDR3 DNA sequence: TGTGCCAGCTCACCAGTGGGAGGGGAGCTGTTTTTT. The chain employs TRBV18 and TRBJ1-4; no reliable D call. Near its end, the DNA agrees better with TRBJ2-2, so the J call may be wrong. CDR1 is KGHSH, CDR2 LQKENI, per germline. The CDR3 sequence is 12 residues long.